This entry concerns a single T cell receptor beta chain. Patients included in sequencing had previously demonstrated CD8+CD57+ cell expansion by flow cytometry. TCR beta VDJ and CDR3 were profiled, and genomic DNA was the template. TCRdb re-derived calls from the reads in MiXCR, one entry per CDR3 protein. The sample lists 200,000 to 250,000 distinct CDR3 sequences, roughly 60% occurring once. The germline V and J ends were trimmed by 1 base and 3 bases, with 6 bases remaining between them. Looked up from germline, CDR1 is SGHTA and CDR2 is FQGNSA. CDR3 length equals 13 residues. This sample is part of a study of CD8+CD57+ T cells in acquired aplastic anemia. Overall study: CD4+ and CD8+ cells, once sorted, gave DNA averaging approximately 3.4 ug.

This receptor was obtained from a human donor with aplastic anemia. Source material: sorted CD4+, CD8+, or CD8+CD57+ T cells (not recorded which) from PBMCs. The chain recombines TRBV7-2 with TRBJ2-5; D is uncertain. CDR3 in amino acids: CASSLVNEETQYF. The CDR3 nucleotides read TGTGCCAGCAGCTTAGTCAACGAAGAGACCCAGTACTTC.